The clone carrying this T cell receptor (beta chain) was seen a few times. The use of a sample-barcoded 5' primer and a J-beta primer mix characterized a second PCR of about 6 to 12 cycles. Each CDR3 protein is one row after TCRdb ran MiXCR on the 5' RACE reads. Of about 670,000 distinct CDR3 sequences listed, 40% to 50% are singletons. These data belong to a study of blood T cells in healthy people across ages. V lost 1 base and J lost 5, with 11 bases in between. The CDR3 has 14 residues. J is TRBJ1-2 and V is TRBV12-3 or TRBV12-4, with D maybe TRBD1 (6 bases). The sample comprised blood. The clonotype originates from a man older than 75 in good health. This chain's CDR3 is CASSLVTGRYGYTF. For the CDR3, the DNA is TGTGCCAGCAGTTTAGTGACAGGACGATATGGCTACACCTTC.